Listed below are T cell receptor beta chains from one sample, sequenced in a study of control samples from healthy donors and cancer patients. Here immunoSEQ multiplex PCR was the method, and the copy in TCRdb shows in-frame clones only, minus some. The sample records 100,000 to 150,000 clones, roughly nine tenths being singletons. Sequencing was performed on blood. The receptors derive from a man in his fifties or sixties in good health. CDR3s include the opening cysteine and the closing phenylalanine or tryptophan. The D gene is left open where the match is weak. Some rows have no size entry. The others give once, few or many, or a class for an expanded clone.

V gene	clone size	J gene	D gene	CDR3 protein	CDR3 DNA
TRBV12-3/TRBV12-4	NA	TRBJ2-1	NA	CASSDQGDNEQFF	TGTGCCAGCAGTGATCAGGGTGACAATGAGCAGTTCTTC
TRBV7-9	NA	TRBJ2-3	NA	CASSLAGTTDTQYF	TGTGCCAGCAGCTTAGCGGGCACGACAGATACGCAGTATTTT
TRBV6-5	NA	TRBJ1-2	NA	CASSPASGDYGYTF	TGTGCCAGCAGTCCGGCTTCGGGGGACTATGGCTACACCTTC
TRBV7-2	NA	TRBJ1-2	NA	CASSLVGGMDYGYTF	TGTGCCAGCAGCTTAGTGGGGGGTATGGACTATGGCTACACCTTC
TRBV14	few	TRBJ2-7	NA	CASSQVRGFSYEQYF	TGTGCCAGCAGCCAAGTGAGGGGTTTCTCCTACGAGCAGTACTTC
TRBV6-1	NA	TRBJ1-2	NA	CASSEVRSNYGYTF	TGTGCCAGCAGTGAAGTACGCAGTAACTATGGCTACACCTTC
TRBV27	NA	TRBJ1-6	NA	CASSFRSPGGYNSPLHF	TGTGCCAGCAGTTTCCGTAGTCCGGGGGGTTATAATTCACCCCTCCACTTT
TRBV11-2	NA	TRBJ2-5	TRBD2	CASSPGLAGAASQETQYF	TGTGCCAGCAGCCCGGGACTAGCGGGGGCCGCGAGCCAAGAGACCCAGTACTTC
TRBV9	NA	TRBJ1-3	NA	CASSGTQGSGNTIYF	TGTGCCAGCAGCGGTACACAGGGCTCTGGAAACACCATATATTTT
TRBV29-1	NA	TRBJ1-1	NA	CSVQGWTVNAEAFF	TGCAGCGTTCAGGGGTGGACAGTAAACGCTGAAGCTTTCTTT
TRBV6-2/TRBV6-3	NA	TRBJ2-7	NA	CASSYETADEQYF	TGTGCCAGCAGTTACGAGACAGCCGACGAGCAGTACTTC
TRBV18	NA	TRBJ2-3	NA	CASSPKGPPTDTQYF	TGTGCCAGCTCACCAAAGGGACCTCCAACAGATACGCAGTATTTT
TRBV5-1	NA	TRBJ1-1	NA	CASSTGGTEAFF	TGCGCCAGCAGCACCGGTGGAACTGAAGCTTTCTTT
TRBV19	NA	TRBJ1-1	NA	CASSPFGGWNTEAFF	TGTGCCAGTAGTCCCTTTGGAGGGTGGAACACTGAAGCTTTCTTT
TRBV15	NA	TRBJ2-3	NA	CATSRAYTDTQYF	TGTGCCACCAGCAGAGCATACACAGATACGCAGTATTTT
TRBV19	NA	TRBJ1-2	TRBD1	CASSFGTGDGYTF	TGTGCCAGTAGTTTCGGGACAGGGGATGGCTACACCTTC
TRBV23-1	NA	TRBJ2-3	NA	CASKGEATDTQYF	TGCGCCAGCAAAGGGGAGGCCACAGATACGCAGTATTTT
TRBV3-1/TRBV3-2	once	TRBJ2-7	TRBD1	CASSRTGGGGEQYF	TGTGCCAGCAGTCGGACAGGGGGCGGCGGCGAGCAGTACTTC
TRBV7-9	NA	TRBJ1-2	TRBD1	CASSPRDRDPAFGYTF	TGTGCCAGCAGCCCCCGGGACAGGGATCCTGCTTTTGGCTACACCTTC
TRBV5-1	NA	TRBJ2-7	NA	CASSLTVGAYEQYF	TGCGCCAGCAGCTTGACAGTGGGGGCCTACGAGCAGTACTTC
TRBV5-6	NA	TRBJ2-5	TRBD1	CASSPQGAWETQYF	TGTGCCAGCAGCCCTCAGGGGGCTTGGGAGACCCAGTACTTC
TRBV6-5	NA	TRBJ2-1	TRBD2	CASSSQLAGRINEQFF	TGTGCCAGCAGTTCCCAACTAGCGGGGAGGATCAATGAGCAGTTCTTC
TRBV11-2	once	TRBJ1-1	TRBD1	CASSSDRGDTEAFF	TGTGCCAGCAGTTCGGACAGGGGGGACACTGAAGCTTTCTTT
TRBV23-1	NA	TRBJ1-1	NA	CASSPRADKAFF	TGCGCCAGCAGTCCTCGGGCTGATAAAGCTTTCTTT
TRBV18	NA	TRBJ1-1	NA	CASSPGTDYYTNTEAFF	TGTGCCAGCTCACCAGGGACTGACTACTACACGAACACTGAAGCTTTCTTT
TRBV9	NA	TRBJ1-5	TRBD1	CASSAQGERQPQHF	TGTGCCAGCAGCGCTCAGGGGGAACGTCAGCCCCAGCATTTT
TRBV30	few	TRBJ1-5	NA	CAWRPGSNQPQHF	TGTGCCTGGAGGCCAGGGAGCAATCAGCCCCAGCATTTT
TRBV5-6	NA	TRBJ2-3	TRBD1	CASSTGQGSDTQYF	TGTGCCAGCAGCACCGGACAGGGTTCAGATACGCAGTATTTT
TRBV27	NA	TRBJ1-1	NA	CASSFLNKNTEAFF	TGTGCCAGCAGTTTCCTCAACAAGAACACTGAAGCTTTCTTT
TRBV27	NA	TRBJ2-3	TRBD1	CASSPTGQGTTQYF	TGTGCCAGCAGCCCGACGGGACAGGGAACGACGCAGTATTTT
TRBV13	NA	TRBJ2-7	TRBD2	CASSFSGDPYEQYF	TGTGCCAGCAGCTTCAGCGGGGACCCCTACGAGCAGTACTTC
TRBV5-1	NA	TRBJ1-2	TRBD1	CASSAQQGVNYGYTF	TGCGCCAGCAGCGCACAACAGGGGGTCAACTATGGCTACACCTTC
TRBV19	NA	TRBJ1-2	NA	CASTPDGTNYGYTF	TGTGCCAGTACCCCGGACGGAACTAACTATGGCTACACCTTC
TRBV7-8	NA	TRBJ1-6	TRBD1	CASSLVVAGGNSPLHF	TGTGCCAGCAGCTTAGTAGTCGCAGGGGGAAATTCACCCCTCCACTTT
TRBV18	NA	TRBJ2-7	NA	CASSPRDWDEQYF	TGTGCCAGCTCACCAAGGGACTGGGACGAGCAGTACTTC
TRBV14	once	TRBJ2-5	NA	CASSQEARIRETQYF	TGTGCCAGCAGCCAAGAAGCCAGGATACGGGAGACCCAGTACTTC
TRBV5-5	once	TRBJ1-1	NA	CASSLEESEAFF	TGTGCCAGCAGCTTGGAGGAGTCTGAAGCTTTCTTT
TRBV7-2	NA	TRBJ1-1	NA	CASSLGATEAFF	TGTGCCAGCAGCTTAGGGGCCACTGAAGCTTTCTTT
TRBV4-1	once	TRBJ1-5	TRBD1	CASSQEGHRGQPQHF	TGCGCCAGCAGCCAAGAAGGGCACAGGGGGCAGCCCCAGCATTTT
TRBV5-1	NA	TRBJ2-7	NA	CASSTTAYEQYF	TGCGCCAGCAGCACGACAGCCTACGAGCAGTACTTC
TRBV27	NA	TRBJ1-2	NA	CASSLSPSYGYTF	TGTGCCAGCAGTTTAAGCCCCTCCTATGGCTACACCTTC
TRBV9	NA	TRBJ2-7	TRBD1	CASSKTGGPYEQYF	TGTGCCAGCAGCAAAACAGGGGGCCCCTACGAGCAGTACTTC
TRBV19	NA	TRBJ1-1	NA	CASSMATGLNTEAFF	TGTGCCAGTAGTATGGCTACAGGACTCAACACTGAAGCTTTCTTT
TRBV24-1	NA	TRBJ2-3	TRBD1	CATSVTQGAGDTQYF	TGTGCCACCAGTGTCACGCAGGGGGCGGGGGATACGCAGTATTTT
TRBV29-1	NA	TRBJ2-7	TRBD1	CSVGGTGTGASYEQYF	TGCAGCGTTGGAGGGACCGGGACAGGGGCATCCTACGAGCAGTACTTC
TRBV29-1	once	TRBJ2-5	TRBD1	CSVEQGAANQETQYF	TGCAGCGTTGAACAGGGGGCGGCGAATCAAGAGACCCAGTACTTC
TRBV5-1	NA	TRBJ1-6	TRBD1	CASSLAGAGQGSSPLHF	TGCGCCAGCAGCTTGGCCGGGGCGGGACAGGGCAGCTCACCCCTCCACTTT
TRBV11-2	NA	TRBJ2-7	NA	CASSLGRDPSYEQYF	TGTGCCAGCAGCTTAGGCCGGGATCCATCCTACGAGCAGTACTTC